The 27 T cell receptor beta chains listed next were all sequenced from one sample in a study of blood T cell repertoires in COVID-19. The repertoire was sequenced with immunoSEQ multiplex PCR; TCRdb's copy has only in-frame clones and lacks some. The data hold more than 300,000 clones, with 83% observed a single time. Sequencing was done on a sample of PBMCs or T cells enriched from blood (not recorded which). The origin of the receptors is a woman between 50 and 59 years old who had recovered from COVID-19.

This rearrangement joins TRBV18 to TRBJ2-1; 9 nucleotides align to TRBD1. J gave up 4 bases and V 6 bases, and 7 bases lay outside the gene matches. The CDR3 totals 15 residues. Looked up from germline, CDR1 is KGHSH and CDR2 is LQKENI. For the CDR3, the DNA is TGTGCCAGCTCGGCCTCCGGGACAGGGTACAATGAGCAGTTCTTC. It translates to CASSASGTGYNEQFF.

J is TRBJ2-3 and V is TRBV19, with a possible D match to TRBD2 (6 bases). Trimming shortened V by 5 bases and J by 3 bases, and 21 bases separated the two germline ends. The CDR3 is made up of 17 amino acids. The V gene's germline CDR1 is LNHDA and CDR2 SQIVND (reference sequence). The DNA of the CDR3 is TGTGCCAGTAGTCTAACCGCCACTAGCCGGGGGACAGATACGCAGTATTTT. As protein: CASSLTATSRGTDTQYF.

The chain combines TRBV19 with TRBJ2-5; D may be TRBD2 (6 bases). V shed 5 bases and J shed 4 bases, with 17 bases lying between them. The CDR3 is made up of 15 amino acids. Germline CDR1 is LNHDA and CDR2 is SQIVND (reference sequence). CDR3 DNA sequence: TGTGCCAGTAGTTGGGGGGATCGGTACGGAGAGACCCAGTACTTC. Protein: CASSWGDRYGETQYF.

This clone showed up just a few times. The rearrangement joins TRBV10-3 to TRBJ2-3, with TRBD2 identical over 12 bases. Germline values: CDR1 ENHRY, CDR2 SYGVKD. The CDR3 extends over 16 amino acids. The ends lost 2 bases at V and 4 bases at J; junction bases unmatched: 4. CDR3 amino acids: CAISEGLAGPPDTQYF. CDR3 nucleotide sequence: TGTGCCATCAGTGAGGGACTAGCGGGACCCCCAGATACGCAGTATTTT.

V gene TRBV7-2 combines with J gene TRBJ1-5; D is uncertain. Germline V gives CDR1 SGHTA, CDR2 FQGNSA. The CDR3 sequence is 14 residues long. Trimming shortened V by 2 bases and J by 0 bases, and 5 bases separated the two germline ends. The CDR3 here is CASSLTDSNQPQHF. The CDR3 DNA follows: TGTGCCAGCAGCTTAACAGATAGCAATCAGCCCCAGCATTTT.

A single count supports this clone. The chain carries TRBV27 and TRBJ2-7; no reliable D call. The CDR3 totals 11 residues. The germline V and J ends were trimmed by 7 bases and 6 bases, with 10 bases remaining between them. CDR1 and CDR2 from the germline V gene are MNHEY and SMNVEV (reference sequence). CDR3 sequence (DNA): TGTGCCAGCATGTTTAGTTCCGAGCAGTACTTC. This gives the protein CASMFSSEQYF.

The chain combines TRBV7-2 with TRBJ2-5, with TRBD1 matching 7 bases. The CDR3 contains 18 residues. The germline V gene has CDR1 SGHTA and CDR2 FQGNSA. The V segment lost 1 base and the J segment 5 bases; nucleotides outside the gene matches: 16. The CDR3 loop reads CASSLVEAPGGRIETQYF. The CDR3 coding sequence is TGTGCCAGCAGCTTAGTTGAGGCGCCAGGGGGAAGGATTGAGACCCAGTACTTC.

The V and J genes are TRBV6-2 or TRBV6-3 and TRBJ1-5; D unresolved. V lost 2 bases and J 7 bases, leaving 6 bases between the germline ends. The CDR3 has 12 amino acids. The germline CDR1 and CDR2 sequences are MNHEY and SVGEGT. The CDR3 nucleotides read TGTGCCAGCAGTTACGACAACCAGCCCCAGCATTTT. Encoded protein: CASSYDNQPQHF.

This clone was recorded only once. The V gene is TRBV7-2, the J gene TRBJ2-7; D may be TRBD2 (5 bases). This CDR3 contains 13 residues. The germline CDR1 and CDR2 sequences are SGHTA and FQGNSA. Trimming shortened V by 0 bases and J by 6 bases, and 9 bases separated the two germline ends. This chain's CDR3 is CASSLARAGEQYF. In DNA, the CDR3 is TGTGCCAGCAGCTTAGCGCGGGCCGGCGAGCAGTACTTC.

CDR3 loop: CASSPERGRGMRGSEAFF. The CDR3 nucleotides read TGTGCCAGCAGCCCCGAAAGGGGGCGAGGGATGAGGGGTAGTGAAGCTTTCTTT. The rearrangement uses TRBV3-1 (or the pseudogene TRBV3-2) and TRBJ1-1; 7 bases map to TRBD1. The CDR3 loop spans 18 amino acids. V was clipped by 4 bases and J by 7 bases; unmatched bases: 21. From germline, CDR1 is LGHDT and CDR2 YNNKEL (reference sequence).

The chain uses TRBV6-6 and TRBJ1-4; tentatively, D is TRBD1 (6 bases). CDR3 length: 13 amino acids. Trimming cost V 8 bases and J 8 bases, with 15 bases left between them. Germline V gives CDR1 MNHNY, CDR2 SVGAGI (reference sequence). The CDR3 sequence is CASEQGFDEKLFF. The CDR3 nucleotides are TGTGCCAGCGAACAGGGTTTTGACGAAAAACTGTTTTTT.

The chain uses TRBV5-4 and TRBJ1-4, with 9 positions matching TRBD1. This CDR3 comprises 16 residues. Germline V CDR1 and CDR2: SGHNT, YYREEE (reference sequence). After removal of 2 bases from V and 6 bases from J, the junction contained 8 bases not matched to a gene. In DNA, the CDR3 is TGTGCCAGCAGCTTAAGCCCGGGACAGGGTTATGAAAAACTGTTTTTT. The encoded protein is CASSLSPGQGYEKLFF.

The chain's CDR3 is CASSLYSSGAYNEQFF. DNA for the CDR3: TGTGCCAGCAGCTTGTACTCCTCAGGGGCCTACAATGAGCAGTTCTTC. The V gene is TRBV5-5, the J gene TRBJ2-1; a weak D match, TRBD1 (6 bases). V lost 1 base, J lost 2 bases, and 13 bases lay in between. Germline V gene lookup returns CDR1 SGHKS and CDR2 YYEKEE (reference sequence). This CDR3 has 16 residues. The whole variable domain, remainder taken from reference TRBV5-5 and TRBJ2-1, is DAGVTQSPTHLIKTRGQQVTLRCSPISGHKSVSWYQQVLGQGPQFIFQYYEKEERGRGNFPDRFSARQFPNYSSELNVNALLLGDSALYLCASSLYSSGAYNEQFFGPGTRLTVL.

About this clone: The junction departs from germline at one end; a sequencing error may be responsible. CDR3 residues: CVSSLGLGYNEQFF. The CDR3 DNA follows: TGTGTCAGCAGCTTGGGACTAGGGTATAATGAGCAGTTCTTC. This chain uses TRBV11-2 with TRBJ2-1, with TRBD2 matching over 8 bases. Germline loops: CDR1 SGHAT, CDR2 FQNNGV. The CDR3 is 14 amino acids.

This chain connects TRBV19 to TRBJ1-5, with D unclear. The V end was cut by 0 bases, the J end by 6 bases, with 6 bases between. The germline gives CDR1 LNHDA, CDR2 SQIVND (reference sequence). The CDR3 runs 13 residues. The CDR3 DNA follows: TGTGCCAGTAGTATAGATCCAGGTCAGCCCCAGCATTTT. Protein: CASSIDPGQPQHF. Using reference TRBV19 and TRBJ1-5 for the parts outside the CDR3, the full variable domain is DGGITQSPKYLFRKEGQNVTLSCEQNLNHDAMYWYRQDPGQGLRLIYYSQIVNDFQKGDIAEGYSVSREKKESFPLTVTSAQKNPTAFYLCASSIDPGQPQHFGDGTRLSIL.

The V gene is TRBV9, the J gene TRBJ1-1, with a tentative D call TRBD1 (5 bases). The germline gives CDR1 SGDLS, CDR2 YYNGEE. The CDR3 is made up of 15 amino acids. V was clipped by 3 bases and J by 2 bases, with 14 bases between them. The CDR3 is CASSALGRVNTEAFF. CDR3 DNA sequence: TGTGCCAGCAGCGCCTTGGGCAGGGTAAACACTGAAGCTTTCTTT.

The genes are TRBV11-3 and TRBJ1-2; 8 bases line up with TRBD1. CDR3 length: 12 amino acids. Germline V gene sequence: CDR1 SGHNT, CDR2 YENEEA. V shed 5 bases, J shed 13 bases, and the junction held 9 bases outside the gene matches. In DNA form, the CDR3 reads TGTGCCAGCAGCCACGAAGACAGGGGTCTCACCTTC. Translation: CASSHEDRGLTF.

Of note for this clone: A far larger clone lies a single base away; this is likely a read error. The chain carries TRBV4-2 and TRBJ2-2, with 7 bases matching TRBD1. CDR1 and CDR2 (germline): LGHNA, YNFKEQ. Germline trimming cut 6 bases from V and 5 bases from J; bases unmatched to any gene: 0. CDR3 length equals 12 residues. The CDR3 sequence is CASRQGTGELFF. As DNA, the CDR3 is TGTGCCAGCAGACAGGGGACCGGGGAGCTGTTTTTT.

V is TRBV19 and J is TRBJ1-6; no reliable D call. The CDR3 covers 14 residues. V was clipped by 5 bases and J by 8 bases, with 13 bases between them. Germline V gives CDR1 LNHDA, CDR2 SQIVND (reference sequence). The CDR3 bases are TGTGCCAGTAGTGAGTCAACTTCATATTCACCCCTCCACTTT. It is translated as CASSESTSYSPLHF.

The chain links TRBV5-1 to TRBJ2-3, with D possibly being TRBD2 (6 bases). Germline V lookup: CDR1 SGHRS, CDR2 YFSETQ. The CDR3 has 15 amino acids. V gave up 2 bases and J gave up 1 base, with 11 bases separating them. The CDR3 sequence is CASSFNGGGTDTQYF. The CDR3 DNA is TGCGCCAGCAGCTTTAACGGGGGAGGCACAGATACGCAGTATTTT.

The chain employs TRBV5-6 and TRBJ2-2; TRBD1 is a possible D gene (6 bases). Germline loops: CDR1 SGHDT, CDR2 YYEEEE. Trimming left V 0 bases short and J 6 bases short, with 9 bases between. This CDR3 is 14 amino acids long. The CDR3 bases are TGTGCCAGCAGCTTGGTACAGGGCCCCGGGGAGCTGTTTTTT. Protein: CASSLVQGPGELFF.

The chain joins TRBV3-1 (or the pseudogene TRBV3-2) to TRBJ1-4; the D gene is possibly TRBD1 (6 bases). The CDR3 is 15 amino acids. Germline CDR1 reads LGHDT; CDR2 reads YNNKEL (reference sequence). Trimming took off 7 bases at V and 5 bases at J, with 17 bases between the two ends. The CDR3 loop reads CASNPPDRINEKLFF. The CDR3 DNA reads TGTGCCAGCAACCCCCCAGACAGGATAAATGAAAAACTGTTTTTT.

DNA of the CDR3: TGTGCCAGTAGTATAGGACTAGCGGGAACAGATACGCAGTATTTT. This gives the protein CASSIGLAGTDTQYF. This chain joins TRBV19 and TRBJ2-3; 11 bases map to TRBD2. V dropped 1 base and J dropped 3; count of bases not matched to a gene: 0. CDR3 length: 15 amino acids. Germline CDR1 reads LNHDA; CDR2 reads SQIVND (reference sequence). The whole variable domain, remainder taken from reference TRBV19 and TRBJ2-3, is DGGITQSPKYLFRKEGQNVTLSCEQNLNHDAMYWYRQDPGQGLRLIYYSQIVNDFQKGDIAEGYSVSREKKESFPLTVTSAQKNPTAFYLCASSIGLAGTDTQYFGPGTRLTVL.

This clone was observed a few times. The chain carries TRBV4-2 and TRBJ1-6, with a weak D call TRBD1 (6 bases). This CDR3 is built from 19 residues. V was trimmed by 0 bases and J by 0 bases, leaving 15 bases between them. CDR1 is LGHNA and CDR2 is YNFKEQ in the germline V gene. The CDR3 nucleotides read TGTGCCAGCAGCCAAGATCAGGCAGGGGCGGACTCCTATAATTCACCCCTCCACTTT. Its protein is CASSQDQAGADSYNSPLHF.

This chain connects TRBV5-1 to TRBJ1-1; D gene unclear. Germline-derived CDR1 and CDR2 are SGHRS and YFSETQ. V lost 1 base, J lost 4 bases, and 14 bases lay in between. The CDR3 contains 15 residues. CDR3 sequence reads: CASSLQEGYGTEAFF. CDR3 in DNA: TGCGCCAGCAGCTTGCAGGAGGGTTATGGCACTGAAGCTTTCTTT.

The chain recombines TRBV6-6 with TRBJ1-5; 8 bases map to TRBD1. Unmatched junction bases numbered 3, after V lost 1 base and J lost 1 base. The CDR3 is made up of 16 amino acids. The germline gives CDR1 MNHNY, CDR2 SVGAGI (reference sequence). The CDR3 DNA sequence: TGTGCCAGCAGTTACTTGAGGACAGGGAGCAATCAGCCCCAGCATTTT. As protein: CASSYLRTGSNQPQHF.

The J gene is TRBJ2-7, the V gene TRBV2; TRBD2 matches at 9 bases. V trimming: 6 bases; J trimming: 5 bases; junction bases outside the gene matches: 8. Per the germline V gene, CDR1 is SNHLY and CDR2 is FYNNEI. This CDR3 is 14 amino acids long. For the CDR3, the DNA is TGTGCCAGCAGCCTAATGGGGACTAGCAACGAGCAGTACTTC. This gives the protein CASSLMGTSNEQYF.